The source of this T cell receptor (beta chain) is a study of monozygotic twins with cystic fibrosis. The table came from immunoSEQ multiplex PCR; TCRdb's copy has only in-frame clones and leaves some out. The table lists 30,000 to 35,000 clones, roughly 97% of them singletons, with 0.15% to 0.2% in the top ten. Trimming cost V 6 bases and J 7 bases; bases outside gene matches: 13. The CDR3 covers 16 residues. Germline CDR1 is KGHSH and CDR2 is LQKENI. The sequenced sample consisted of blood. This rearrangement joins TRBV18 to TRBJ2-7, with 12 bases identical to TRBD2. The receptor was isolated from a girl between 2 and 10 years old with cystic fibrosis. The CDR3 nucleotides are TGTGCCAGCTCCAAGAACTCTAGCGGGAGGGCTGGAGAGCAGTACTTC. It codes for CASSKNSSGRAGEQYF. The variable domain in full, with the rest retrieved from reference TRBV18 and TRBJ2-7, is NAGVMQNPRHLVRRRGQEARLRCSPMKGHSHVYWYRQLPEEGLKFMVYLQKENIIDESGMPKERFSAEFPKEGPSILRIQQVVRGDSAAYFCASSKNSSGRAGEQYFGPGTRLTVT.